Presented here are 28 T cell receptor beta chains from one specimen sequenced in a study of blood T cell repertoires in COVID-19. Sequencing used immunoSEQ multiplex PCR; TCRdb keeps in-frame clones, though not all of them. The data hold some 200,000 clones, with roughly 88% observed a single time. The specimen was peripheral blood. These receptors were collected from a woman aged 40 to 50 who had recovered from COVID-19.

This chain uses TRBV7-9 with TRBJ1-6, with D possibly being TRBD1 (5 bases). Germline V gene sequence: CDR1 SEHNR, CDR2 FQNEAQ (reference sequence). CDR3 length: 14 amino acids. The V gene lost 3 bases and the J gene lost 9 bases, with 12 bases spanning the gap. This CDR3 is CASSLALRGSPLHF. In DNA form, the CDR3 reads TGTGCCAGCAGCTTGGCTTTAAGGGGTTCACCCCTCCACTTT.

This clone is a singleton in its sample. The chain couples TRBV23-1 to TRBJ1-3, with 7 nucleotides matching TRBD1. TRBV23-1 is identified as an open reading frame with a role that is uncertain. The V gene end was trimmed by 1 base and the J gene end by 0 bases; junction bases not matched to a gene: 12. CDR3 length: 19 residues. CDR3 amino acids: CASSQYRGTAQDSGNTIYF. DNA for the CDR3: TGCGCCAGCAGTCAATACCGAGGGACAGCCCAAGACTCTGGAAACACCATATATTTT.

The chain couples TRBV29-1 to TRBJ1-1; D gene ambiguous. The CDR3 is 11 amino acids. Germline V lookup: CDR1 SQVTM, CDR2 ANQGSEA. The germline V and J ends were trimmed by 6 bases and 5 bases, with 10 bases remaining between them. This chain's CDR3 is CSVVERTEAFF. For the CDR3, the DNA is TGCAGCGTGGTCGAGCGTACTGAAGCTTTCTTT.

The chain recombines TRBV5-4 with TRBJ1-4; a weak D match, TRBD1 (6 bases). The CDR3 spans 16 residues. Germline V gives CDR1 SGHNT, CDR2 YYREEE (reference sequence). V gave up 3 bases and J gave up 3 bases, with 15 bases separating them. The CDR3 region is CASSSPTDSANEKLFF. CDR3 sequence (DNA): TGTGCCAGCAGCTCCCCCACGGACAGCGCTAATGAAAAACTGTTTTTT.

The chain links TRBV28 to TRBJ2-5; D perhaps matches TRBD1 (6 bases). The CDR3 loop spans 16 amino acids. V lost 5 bases, J lost 3 bases, and 19 bases lay in between. Per the germline V gene, CDR1 is MDHEN and CDR2 is SYDVKM. The DNA of the CDR3 is TGTGCCAGCAGTGTCCCCGGGACACAGGTGAAAGAGACCCAGTACTTC. Translating gives CASSVPGTQVKETQYF. Together with reference TRBV28 and TRBJ2-5, the CDR3 gives the full variable domain: DVKVTQSSRYLVKRTGEKVFLECVQDMDHENMFWYRQDPGLGLRLIYFSYDVKMKEKGDIPEGYSVSREKKERFSLILESASTNQTSMYLCASSVPGTQVKETQYFGPGTRLLVL.

V gene TRBV15 combines with J gene TRBJ1-2, with D possibly being TRBD1 (5 bases). Trimming shortened V by 1 base and J by 1 base, and 16 bases separated the two germline ends. Germline loops: CDR1 LNHNV, CDR2 YYDKDF (reference sequence). The CDR3 runs 17 residues. The chain's CDR3 is CATSRGDSSTVNYGYTF. For the CDR3, the DNA is TGTGCCACCAGCAGAGGAGACAGCTCCACGGTTAACTATGGCTACACCTTC. The whole variable domain, remainder taken from reference TRBV15 and TRBJ1-2, is DAMVIQNPRYQVTQFGKPVTLSCSQTLNHNVMYWYQQKSSQAPKLLFHYYDKDFNNEADTPDNFQSRRPNTSFCFLDIRSPGLGDTAMYLCATSRGDSSTVNYGYTFGSGTRLTVV.

This clone was recorded a few times. V and J are TRBV27 and TRBJ1-6; the D gene is possibly TRBD1 (6 bases). The CDR3 consists of 14 residues. V was cut by 0 bases and J by 10 bases, with 10 bases left in between. Per the germline V gene, CDR1 is MNHEY and CDR2 is SMNVEV (reference sequence). The CDR3 is CASSLSRGGSPLHF. Written as DNA, the CDR3 is TGTGCCAGCAGTTTATCCAGGGGCGGGTCACCCCTCCACTTT.

This chain uses TRBV5-4 with TRBJ1-2; possible D gene TRBD1, 6 bases. Trimming pared 4 bases from V and 4 bases from J, leaving 20 bases between. CDR1 and CDR2 (germline): SGHNT, YYREEE (reference sequence). This CDR3 has 16 residues. CDR3 sequence: CASSREGKQGPYGYTF. The DNA of the CDR3 is TGTGCCAGCAGCCGCGAAGGAAAACAGGGTCCCTATGGCTACACCTTC. Variable domain in full (rest from reference TRBV5-4 and TRBJ1-2): ETGVTQSPTHLIKTRGQQVTLRCSSQSGHNTVSWYQQALGQGPQFIFQYYREEENGRGNFPPRFSGLQFPNYSSELNVNALELDDSALYLCASSREGKQGPYGYTFGSGTRLTVV.

On this clone: This specimen includes other DNA sequences encoding the same CDR3. This sequence joins TRBV10-2 and TRBJ2-7; the D gene is possibly TRBD2 (5 bases). Trimming pared 4 bases from V and 0 bases from J, leaving 7 bases between. Germline CDR1 reads WSHSY; CDR2 reads SAAADI. CDR3 length: 13 residues. The CDR3, as DNA: TGCGCCAGCAGTGCGGGGAGCTCCTACGAGCAGTACTTC. This codes for CASSAGSSYEQYF.

The chain combines TRBV20-1 with TRBJ1-6; 9 bases fit TRBD1. Unmatched junction bases numbered 6, after V lost 3 bases and J lost 0 bases. CDR1 DFQATT and CDR2 SNEGSKA come from the germline V gene (reference sequence). The CDR3 sequence is 17 residues long. CDR3 nucleotides: TGCAGTGCTAGTTCCGGGACAGGGTTCTCCTATAATTCACCCCTCCACTTT. Its translation: CSASSGTGFSYNSPLHF.

The chain carries TRBV5-1 and TRBJ2-7; the D gene is possibly TRBD2 (5 bases). The CDR3 is 18 amino acids. CDR1 SGHRS and CDR2 YFSETQ come from the germline V gene. V was cut by 0 bases and J by 2 bases, with 21 bases left in between. DNA of the CDR3: TGCGCCAGCAGCTTGGCCGAGGGTGGCGGTGGGAAAACCTACGAGCAGTACTTC. Protein sequence: CASSLAEGGGGKTYEQYF. The whole variable domain, remainder taken from reference TRBV5-1 and TRBJ2-7, is KAGVTQTPRYLIKTRGQQVTLSCSPISGHRSVSWYQQTPGQGLQFLFEYFSETQRNKGNFPGRFSGRQFSNSRSEMNVSTLELGDSALYLCASSLAEGGGGKTYEQYFGPGTRLTVT.

The table lists this clone with a count of one. This chain connects TRBV4-3 to TRBJ2-1, with a possible D match to TRBD1 (6 bases). CDR1 is LGHNA and CDR2 is YSLEER in the germline V gene. Trimming took off 6 bases at V and 8 bases at J, with 17 bases between the two ends. The CDR3 length is 14 residues. This CDR3 reads CASSYRTGSDEQFF. As DNA, the CDR3 is TGCGCCAGCAGTTACAGAACAGGGAGCGATGAGCAGTTCTTC.

V usage is TRBV4-3 and J usage is TRBJ2-1, with D maybe TRBD2 (7 bases). This CDR3 comprises 15 residues. Trimming took 3 bases from V and 8 from J, leaving 17 bases between them. CDR1 is LGHNA, CDR2 YSLEER, per germline. The CDR3 sequence: CASSHYRGGGHEQFF. The CDR3 coding sequence is TGCGCCAGCAGCCACTATCGCGGGGGCGGACATGAGCAGTTCTTC.

V gene TRBV2 combines with J gene TRBJ1-4; 11 positions match TRBD1. This CDR3 is 14 amino acids long. J gave up 12 bases and V 6 bases, and 9 bases lay outside the gene matches. The V gene's germline CDR1 is SNHLY and CDR2 FYNNEI. The CDR3, as DNA: TGTGCCAGCAGCACCGGGACAGGGGGATTTGAACTGTTTTTT. Residues: CASSTGTGGFELFF.

The V call is TRBV18, the J call TRBJ2-2; tentatively, D is TRBD2 (6 bases). The CDR3 length is 14 residues. Germline V lookup: CDR1 KGHSH, CDR2 LQKENI. V lost 6 bases to trimming and J lost 3 bases, with 11 bases between them. In DNA form, the CDR3 reads TGTGCCAGCTCCTCCGGGACTCACACCGGGGAGCTGTTTTTT. Translating gives CASSSGTHTGELFF.

The V gene is TRBV12-3 or TRBV12-4, the J gene TRBJ1-5, with no clear D. CDR3 length: 12 amino acids. V lost 8 bases to trimming and J lost 7 bases, with 12 bases between them. DNA of the CDR3: TGTGCCAGCTCGATCACTTTACAGCCCCAGCATTTT. It encodes CASSITLQPQHF.

This chain uses TRBV2 with TRBJ2-5; TRBD2 agrees at 14 bases. Germline V lookup: CDR1 SNHLY, CDR2 FYNNEI. V lost 4 bases and J lost 2; bases outside the gene matches: 6. CDR3 size: 17 residues. The DNA for the CDR3 is TGTGCCAGCAGTGGACTAGCGGGGGGGCCGGGGCAAGAGACCCAGTACTTC. It yields the protein CASSGLAGGPGQETQYF.

This chain uses TRBV6-2 or TRBV6-3 with TRBJ2-7; D is perhaps TRBD2 (6 bases). This CDR3 comprises 14 residues. With 4 bases removed from V and 2 bases from J, the gap between germline ends came to 12 bases. Germline lookup yields CDR1 MNHEY and CDR2 SVGEGT. CDR3 residues: CASSSRDSTYEQYF. Written as DNA, the CDR3 is TGTGCCAGCAGTTCCAGGGACTCCACCTACGAGCAGTACTTC.

The rearrangement joins TRBV11-3 to TRBJ2-1; possible D gene TRBD1, 6 bases. The V gene's germline CDR1 is SGHNT and CDR2 YENEEA. This CDR3 region has 12 residues. The V gene lost 6 bases and the J gene lost 10 bases, with 13 bases spanning the gap. CDR3 protein: CASSQSQGEQFF. The CDR3 nucleotides are TGTGCCAGCAGTCAAAGTCAGGGGGAGCAGTTCTTC. Full variable domain (missing parts from reference TRBV11-3 and TRBJ2-1): EAGVVQSPRYKIIEKKQPVAFWCNPISGHNTLYWYLQNLGQGPELLIRYENEEAVDDSQLPKDRFSAERLKGVDSTLKIQPAELGDSAVYLCASSQSQGEQFFGPGTRLTVL.

The CDR3 nucleotides are TGCGCCAGCAGCCTTAGGCAAGACACTCCCTCCGAGCAGTACTTC. Amino acids: CASSLRQDTPSEQYF. The chain carries TRBV4-3 and TRBJ2-7; D ambiguous. The CDR3 runs 15 residues. V gave up 4 bases and J gave up 6 bases, with 19 bases separating them. Germline CDR1 reads LGHNA; CDR2 reads YSLEER.

The rearrangement uses TRBV10-2 and TRBJ2-2, with D possibly TRBD1 on 6 matching bases. The CDR3 contains 15 residues. Germline CDR1 reads WSHSY; CDR2 reads SAAADI. The V and J ends lost 3 bases and 5 bases respectively, with 13 bases between them. The CDR3 DNA reads TGCGCCAGCAGTGAATCCGGGACAAATACCGGGGAGCTGTTTTTT. Protein product: CASSESGTNTGELFF.

The chain has TRBV29-1 and TRBJ1-3; a weak D match, TRBD1 (5 bases). The germline gives CDR1 SQVTM, CDR2 ANQGSEA. The CDR3 loop spans 13 amino acids. The V end lost 6 bases, the J end lost 2 bases, and 11 bases lay between the germline ends. CDR3 protein: CSVQELAGNTIYF. CDR3 nucleotide sequence: TGCAGCGTACAGGAACTGGCTGGAAACACCATATATTTT.

This clone was counted between two and nine times. The chain uses TRBV10-3 and TRBJ2-5; 8 nucleotides agree with TRBD1. J was trimmed by 0 bases and V by 4 bases; bases with no gene match: 1. In germline, CDR1 is ENHRY, CDR2 SYGVKD. The CDR3 spans 14 residues. The CDR3 sequence is CAISADRDQETQYF. For the CDR3, the DNA is TGTGCCATCAGTGCGGACAGGGACCAAGAGACCCAGTACTTC.

The chain combines TRBV4-2 with TRBJ2-5; TRBD2 is a possible D gene (6 bases). Germline loops: CDR1 LGHNA, CDR2 YNFKEQ. The V end was cut by 1 base, the J end by 3 bases, with 15 bases between. The CDR3 length is 16 residues. In DNA form, the CDR3 reads TGTGCCAGCAGCCAAGGGCCTGCGGGGCCGGAAGAGACCCAGTACTTC. Protein sequence: CASSQGPAGPEETQYF.

This chain connects TRBV6-6 to TRBJ1-4; D is perhaps TRBD1 (5 bases). Germline CDR1 MNHNY, CDR2 SVGAGI (reference sequence). The length of the CDR3 is 16 residues. V lost 8 bases to trimming and J lost 8 bases, with 24 bases between them. CDR3 region: CASAYRWERGGEKLFF. In DNA form, the CDR3 reads TGTGCCAGCGCCTATCGGTGGGAGCGGGGGGGGGAAAAACTGTTTTTT.

This sequence joins TRBV5-6 and TRBJ2-5; 12 nucleotides align to TRBD2. V lost 2 bases and J lost 7; bases outside the gene matches: 6. Germline V lookup: CDR1 SGHDT, CDR2 YYEEEE. The CDR3 extends over 15 amino acids. CDR3 protein: CASSLLAGGRTTQYF. The CDR3 region has the DNA TGTGCCAGCAGCTTACTAGCGGGGGGCCGGACGACCCAGTACTTC.

The V and J genes are TRBV10-3 and TRBJ2-7; the D is unclear. The V gene lost 3 bases and the J gene lost 5 bases, with 11 bases spanning the gap. The germline V gene has CDR1 ENHRY and CDR2 SYGVKD. This CDR3 contains 13 residues. CDR3 DNA: TGTGCCATCAGTGACGCCTACCCGGACGAGCAGTACTTC. Amino acid sequence: CAISDAYPDEQYF.

This clone showed up just a few times. This chain connects TRBV5-1 to TRBJ1-3; no definite D call. V dropped 1 base and J dropped 2 bases, with 4 bases sitting between them. In germline, CDR1 is SGHRS, CDR2 YFSETQ. The CDR3 has 13 amino acids. CDR3 protein: CASSLSTGNTIYF. The CDR3 nucleotides read TGCGCCAGCAGCTTGTCAACTGGAAACACCATATATTTT.